A selection of T cell receptor beta chains follows, all from one sample in a study of cytomegalovirus exposure and HLA in healthy donors. Libraries were prepared by immunoSEQ multiplex PCR; TCRdb keeps only in-frame clonotypes and omits some of them. The top ten clones hold 3% to 3.5% of a sample with about 130,000 clones, 65% to 80% of them seen once. Material for sequencing was PBMCs. Receptors were obtained from a man in his forties in good health and CMV-seronegative. Both conserved end residues are part of each CDR3.

v_call,cdr3_aa
TRBV30,CAWTIGTVKPLNTEAFF
TRBV21-1,CAGDRAVTGELFF
TRBV28,CASRRRPPLRMRSNQPQHF
TRBV9,CASSPGGLNTDTQYF
TRBV6-6,CASSYGASSNTEAFF
TRBV30,CAWSRGKTAEAFF
TRBV30,CAHGQGDYGYTF
TRBV19,CASSITASNQPQHF
TRBV4-1,CASSPSTGDNYGYTF
TRBV7-8,CASSPLTGWDSEAFF
TRBV6-4,CASSEAGGEKLFF
TRBV19,CASRPGAGANEQYF
TRBV6-1,CASSDQTAGHTEAFF
TRBV7-9,CASSSDRSSGELFF
TRBV6-1,CASRRDRLYEQYF
TRBV4-2,CASSQVFTAVEQYF
TRBV29-1,CSVDPGQGGEKLFF
TRBV25-1,CASSDGRQGAGEQYF